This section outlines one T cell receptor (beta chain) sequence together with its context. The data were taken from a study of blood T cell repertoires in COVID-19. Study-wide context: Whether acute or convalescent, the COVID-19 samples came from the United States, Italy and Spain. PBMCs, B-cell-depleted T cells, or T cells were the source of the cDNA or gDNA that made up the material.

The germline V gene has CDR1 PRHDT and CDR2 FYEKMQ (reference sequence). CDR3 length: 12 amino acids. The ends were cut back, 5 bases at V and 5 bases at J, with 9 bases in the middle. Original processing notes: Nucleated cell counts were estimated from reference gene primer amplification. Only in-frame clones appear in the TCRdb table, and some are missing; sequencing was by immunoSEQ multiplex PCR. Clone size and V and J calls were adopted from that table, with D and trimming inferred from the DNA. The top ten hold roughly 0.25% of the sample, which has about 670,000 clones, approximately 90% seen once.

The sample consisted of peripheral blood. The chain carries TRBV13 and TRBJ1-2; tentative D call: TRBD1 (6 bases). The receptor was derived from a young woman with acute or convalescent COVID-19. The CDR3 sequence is CASSRGGYGYTF. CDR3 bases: TGTGCCAGCAGCCGAGGGGGATATGGCTACACCTTC.